This T cell receptor (beta chain) is drawn from a study of blood T cell repertoires in COVID-19. As for the study in general: Material from acute and convalescent COVID-19 was sourced from the United States, Italy and Spain.

The CDR3 runs 16 residues. The V gene's germline CDR1 is SGHRS and CDR2 YFSETQ. V gave up 0 bases and J gave up 1 base; unmatched junction bases: 1. Profiling relied on immunoSEQ multiplex PCR, and the TCRdb table lists in-frame clones only, not all of them. The sample holds about 99,000 clones, 75% to 95% seen once. Source material: peripheral blood. The V gene is TRBV5-1, the J gene TRBJ2-5, with TRBD2 matching over 12 bases. The receptor's source is a human donor in a cohort sampled during active COVID-19. This CDR3 reads CASSLETSGGQETQYF. Written as DNA, the CDR3 is TGCGCCAGCAGCTTGGAGACTAGCGGGGGCCAAGAGACCCAGTACTTC.